This T cell receptor (beta chain) appears in the sequencing data of a study of patients and donors after allogeneic stem cell transplantation. Trimming took 1 base from V and 8 from J; bases not matched to a gene: 8. This CDR3 region has 17 residues. Germline values: CDR1 SGHTA, CDR2 FQGNSA. MiXCR, run by TCRdb on the RT-PCR reads, gives a single entry per CDR3 protein. The sample contains 800,000 to 1,000,000 distinct CDR3 sequences, around 17% of which appear only once. The clonotype was recovered from a human donor who was either an allogeneic HSCT recipient or a stem cell or donor lymphocyte infusion donor (not recorded which). It is not recorded whose cells these are; they may come from a transplant donor. The sample taken for sequencing was blood, either unsorted or a sorted T cell fraction (not recorded which). This chain joins TRBV7-2 and TRBJ1-6; the match to TRBD1 covers 10 bases. The CDR3 coding sequence is TGTGCCAGCAGCTTAGTGGGTGGGGGACAGGGGTATTCACCCCTCCACTTT. Its translation is CASSLVGGGQGYSPLHF.